Listed below are T cell receptor beta chains from one sample, sequenced in a study of cytomegalovirus exposure and HLA in healthy donors. Clones were sequenced by immunoSEQ multiplex PCR, and TCRdb holds only the in-frame ones, with some missing. The sample records around 180,000 clones, roughly 85% being singletons. Material: PBMCs. Receptors originate from a boy younger than 10 in good health and CMV-seronegative. The CDR3 runs from the conserved cysteine through the conserved F or W. Each record gives: clone size, V gene, J gene, D gene, CDR3 DNA, CDR3 protein. D genes are given only for firm matches. A clone size is listed for some rows: how often the clone was seen (once, few, many), or a class if it is expanded.

few	TRBV30	TRBJ1-5	NA	TGTGCCTGGAGCGCTGCGACAGGCTCGAATCAGCCCCAGCATTTT	CAWSAATGSNQPQHF
NA	TRBV21-1	TRBJ1-4	NA	TGTGCCAGCAGCAAATCGGCCTCAATCATGAAGGGGGCGAGGAAACTGTTTTTT	CASSKSASIMKGARKLFF
few	TRBV27	TRBJ1-2	NA	TGTGCCAGCAGTCCATGGGGACCGGGGGGGGGCTACACCTTC	CASSPWGPGGGYTF
NA	TRBV30	TRBJ1-1	NA	TGTGCCTGGAGTGCCTATACAGGGAGCACTGAAGCTTTCTTT	CAWSAYTGSTEAFF
NA	TRBV5-4	TRBJ2-2	NA	TGTGCCAGCAGCCCGATGGACTCCGGGGAGCTGTTTTTT	CASSPMDSGELFF
NA	TRBV2	TRBJ2-3	NA	TGTGCCAGCAGTGATAGGCTAGGCACAGATACGCAGTATTTT	CASSDRLGTDTQYF
NA	TRBV2	TRBJ2-5	TRBD1	TGTGCCAGCAGCCCCGGGACAGCGGTGGAGACCCAGTACTTC	CASSPGTAVETQYF
NA	TRBV7-9	TRBJ2-2	NA	TGTGCCAGCACATTGGAGGGTAATCGGGCGAACACCGGGGAGCTGTTTTTT	CASTLEGNRANTGELFF
NA	TRBV10-1	TRBJ2-1	NA	TGCGCCAGCAGTGAGTCGGATATAGATGGGGGCTGGAATGAGCAGTTCTTC	CASSESDIDGGWNEQFF
NA	TRBV27	TRBJ1-1	TRBD1	TGTGCCAGCAGTTCCAGACAGGGGAAGAACACTGAAGCTTTCTTT	CASSSRQGKNTEAFF
NA	TRBV4-2	TRBJ2-5	TRBD1	TGTGCCAGCAGCCAAGTACCGGGACAGGGTCCTTGGGAGACCCAGTACTTC	CASSQVPGQGPWETQYF
NA	TRBV5-1	TRBJ2-7	NA	TGCGCCAGCAGCTCTTCCTACGAGCAGTACTTC	CASSSSYEQYF
NA	TRBV2	TRBJ2-1	NA	TGTGCCAGCGGCGGTAATCGGTACAATGAGCAGTTCTTC	CASGGNRYNEQFF
NA	TRBV28	TRBJ1-6	NA	TGTGCCAGCAATAAAAACCGACCCCCGGCGGGTTCACCCCTCCACTTT	CASNKNRPPAGSPLHF
few	TRBV5-1	TRBJ2-3	NA	TGCGCCAGCAGCTGGGTAGGGGAAACAGATACGCAGTATTTT	CASSWVGETDTQYF
NA	TRBV28	TRBJ1-5	TRBD1	TGTGCCAGCAGCTTCTTGAGGGGGCGAATTTTCCAGCATTTT	CASSFLRGRIFQHF
NA	TRBV7-2	TRBJ2-6	NA	TGTGCCAGCAGCTTAGTTTGGCCTGGGGCCAACGTCCTGACTTTC	CASSLVWPGANVLTF
NA	TRBV30	TRBJ2-5	TRBD1	TGTGCCTGGACACCGGGACAGACTCGAGAGACCCAGTACTTC	CAWTPGQTRETQYF
NA	TRBV6-5	TRBJ2-1	TRBD1	TGTGCCAGCAGGTCACAGGGGGCTTTTATAGGTGAGCAGTTCTTC	CASRSQGAFIGEQFF
NA	TRBV7-2	TRBJ1-6	NA	TGTGCCAGCAGCCCCCCATATAATTCACCCCTCCACTTT	CASSPPYNSPLHF
NA	TRBV6-5	TRBJ1-1	TRBD1	TGTGCCAGCAGCCACAGGGGGAGGGACACTGAAGCTTTCTTT	CASSHRGRDTEAFF
NA	TRBV7-9	TRBJ2-2	NA	TGTTCCAGCAGCCCCGCCAGGGTTGGGACCGGGGAGCTGTTTTTT	CSSSPARVGTGELFF
NA	TRBV18	TRBJ1-5	TRBD1	TGTGCCAGCTCACCACCCGGGACAGGGAGCAATCAGCCCCAGCATTTT	CASSPPGTGSNQPQHF
NA	TRBV18	TRBJ2-2	TRBD1	TGTGCCAGCTCACCACTATGGACAGGGACAGCGAACACCGGGGAGCTGTTTTTT	CASSPLWTGTANTGELFF
NA	TRBV4-1	TRBJ2-5	NA	TGCGCCAGCAGCCAAGACCCGGTTCCTACGACCCAGTACTTC	CASSQDPVPTTQYF
NA	TRBV11-2	TRBJ2-4	NA	TGTGCCAGCAGCTTAGGTTTTGGGGCCCACATTCAGTACTTC	CASSLGFGAHIQYF
NA	TRBV7-6	TRBJ2-3	TRBD1	TGTGCCAGCAGCCCCCCCGGCGACAGGGCGGAACGGGATACGCAGTATTTT	CASSPPGDRAERDTQYF
NA	TRBV20-1	TRBJ2-3	TRBD2	TGCAGTGCAACGACTAGCGCAACGCAGTATTTT	CSATTSATQYF
few	TRBV2	TRBJ1-1	NA	TGTGCCAGTAATACAGGGCTGACTAACACTGAAGCTTTCTTT	CASNTGLTNTEAFF
NA	TRBV6-5	TRBJ1-1	NA	TGTGCCAGCAGTTACTTGCGAGGGAACACTGAAGCTTTCTTT	CASSYLRGNTEAFF
NA	TRBV6-6	TRBJ2-7	NA	TGTGCCAGCAGTTACTCGACTAGTCGCGAGCAGTACTTC	CASSYSTSREQYF
NA	TRBV9	TRBJ2-2	NA	TGTGCCAGCAGCGAAGGGACTCATAACACCGGGGAGCTGTTTTTT	CASSEGTHNTGELFF
NA	TRBV11-2	TRBJ2-3	NA	TGTGCCAGCAGCTACGGGAGATTGGGCACAGATACGCAGTATTTT	CASSYGRLGTDTQYF
NA	TRBV5-1	TRBJ2-7	NA	TGCGCCAGCAGCTTGGTACAAACCCCCTACGAGCAGTACTTC	CASSLVQTPYEQYF
NA	TRBV27	TRBJ2-2	TRBD1	TGTGCCAGCAGTTTGACAGGGTCCGGGGAGCTGTTTTTT	CASSLTGSGELFF
NA	TRBV5-3	TRBJ1-4	NA	TGTGCCAGAAGCTCCCGCTCGGCGGGGGCGCGTGCAACTAATGAAAAACTGTTTTTT	CARSSRSAGARATNEKLFF
NA	TRBV9	TRBJ2-2	TRBD2	TGTGCCAGCAGCGTCGGGACTAGCGGTGCCACCGGGGAGCTGTTTTTT	CASSVGTSGATGELFF
NA	TRBV28	TRBJ2-1	TRBD2	TGTGCCAGCAGTTTTAGCGGGAGGGGTAGGGAGCAGTTCTTC	CASSFSGRGREQFF
once	TRBV25-1	TRBJ2-3	TRBD1	TGTGCCAGCTCGCGGACAGGGGGGGATACGCAGTATTTT	CASSRTGGDTQYF
NA	TRBV30	TRBJ2-1	TRBD2	TGTGCCTGGAGGGGGGGACTAGCCGAGGATCCCTACAATGAGCAGTTCTTC	CAWRGGLAEDPYNEQFF
NA	TRBV5-1	TRBJ1-2	NA	TGCGCCAGCAGCCTCGGGCGGGGAACCTATGGCTACACCTTC	CASSLGRGTYGYTF
once	TRBV27	TRBJ1-2	TRBD1	TGTGCCAGCAGTTTAAACCGCGGGACAGGGATTGGCTACACCTTC	CASSLNRGTGIGYTF
few	TRBV6-1	TRBJ2-3	TRBD2	TGTGCCAGCAGTATACAGCGGGGGGGCTTAGATACGCAGTATTTT	CASSIQRGGLDTQYF
NA	TRBV20-1	TRBJ1-1	TRBD1	TGCAGTGCTACCCCCAGGGGGCAAGCTTTCTTT	CSATPRGQAFF
once	TRBV6-5	TRBJ2-7	NA	TGTGCCAGCAGATTAGCTTACGAGCAGTACTTC	CASRLAYEQYF
NA	TRBV30	TRBJ2-1	NA	TGTGCCTGGAGTGTTACTAGTGGGAATGAGCAGTTCTTC	CAWSVTSGNEQFF
NA	TRBV7-9	TRBJ2-7	NA	TGTTCCAGCAGCTTAGCCACAAGTTCGGGAAAACAAACCTCCTACGAGCAGTACTTC	CSSSLATSSGKQTSYEQYF
NA	TRBV5-1	TRBJ2-7	TRBD2	TGCGCCAGCAGTCCTACCTCTAGCGGGGGGTCCTACGAGCAGTACTTC	CASSPTSSGGSYEQYF
NA	TRBV5-1	TRBJ2-7	NA	TGCGCCAGCAGCCCAGATGCAGGGGCCTACGAGCAGTACTTC	CASSPDAGAYEQYF
NA	TRBV7-3	TRBJ1-2	NA	TGTGCCAGCAGCTTAGTCGCAGGGGCAGGCTACACCTTC	CASSLVAGAGYTF
NA	TRBV29-1	TRBJ2-3	TRBD2	TGCAGCGTTGATGACGAACGCGGGGGATTAGATACGCAGTATTTT	CSVDDERGGLDTQYF
NA	TRBV5-1	TRBJ2-1	TRBD1	TGCGCCAGCAGCTTTCAGGACAGGGCACCCAATGAGCAGTTCTTC	CASSFQDRAPNEQFF
NA	TRBV6-1	TRBJ2-3	TRBD2	TGTGCCAGCAAGCTAGCGGGAGGGGCAGATACGCAGTATTTT	CASKLAGGADTQYF
NA	TRBV6-5	TRBJ2-4	NA	TGTGCCAGCAGGACCGGGACTGGGAACATTCAGTACTTC	CASRTGTGNIQYF
NA	TRBV4-2	TRBJ2-7	TRBD2	TGTGCCAGCAGCCAAGACGTAGCGGGAGGCTACGAGCAGTACTTC	CASSQDVAGGYEQYF
NA	TRBV5-1	TRBJ2-5	NA	TGCGCCAGCAGCTTGGGGAGGGACGCGGAGACCCAGTACTTC	CASSLGRDAETQYF
NA	TRBV30	TRBJ2-2	NA	TGTGCCTGGAGTGATAGGGGGACCGGGGAGCTGTTTTTT	CAWSDRGTGELFF
NA	TRBV5-5	TRBJ1-2	NA	TGTGCCAGCAGCTTGGAACAGAACTATGGCTACACCTTC	CASSLEQNYGYTF